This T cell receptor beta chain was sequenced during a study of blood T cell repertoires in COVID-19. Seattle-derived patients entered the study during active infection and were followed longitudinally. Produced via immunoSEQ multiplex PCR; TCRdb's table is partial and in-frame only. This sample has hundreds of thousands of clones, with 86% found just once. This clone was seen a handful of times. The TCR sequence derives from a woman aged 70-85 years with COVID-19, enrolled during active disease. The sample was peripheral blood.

The CDR3 nucleotides are TGTGCCAGCAACCGAAACGGGGGGTACCAAGAGACCCAGTACTTC. As protein: CASNRNGGYQETQYF. The chain combines TRBV27 with TRBJ2-5; 7 bases fit TRBD2. J lost 0 bases, V lost 7 bases, and 8 bases had no gene match. This CDR3 is built from 15 residues. In germline, CDR1 is MNHEY, CDR2 SMNVEV (reference sequence).